Following are 28 T cell receptor beta chains from one sample sequenced in a study of blood T cell repertoires in COVID-19. Using immunoSEQ multiplex PCR, the repertoire was profiled, and TCRdb retains in-frame clones only, with some absent. The sample shows around 400,000 clones, roughly 89% of them seen only once. Source material: PBMCs or T cells enriched from blood (not recorded which). Every receptor here comes from a young woman who had recovered from COVID-19.

The rearrangement links TRBV11-3 to TRBJ2-3; the D is unclear. Deletions cut 5 bases from V and 3 bases from J, with 6 bases between. CDR3 length: 12 amino acids. Germline V gives CDR1 SGHNT, CDR2 YENEEA. Here the CDR3 DNA reads TGTGCCAGCAGCCTTTATACAGATACGCAGTATTTT. Its translation: CASSLYTDTQYF.

The chain is built from TRBV19 and TRBJ1-2, with 12 bases that match TRBD1. The CDR3 contains 14 residues. The V segment lost 4 bases and the J segment 6 bases; nucleotides outside the gene matches: 3. Per germline, CDR1 LNHDA and CDR2 SQIVND (reference sequence). Written as DNA, the CDR3 is TGTGCCAGTAGTACCCGGGACAGGGGGCATGGCTACACCTTC. Protein sequence: CASSTRDRGHGYTF.

The chain combines TRBV19 with TRBJ2-3, with no clear D. The V gene's germline CDR1 is LNHDA and CDR2 SQIVND (reference sequence). The CDR3 totals 12 residues. V was trimmed by 3 bases and J by 1 base, leaving 2 bases between them. The CDR3 DNA is TGTGCCAGTAGTATCGGCACAGATACGCAGTATTTT. Its translation is CASSIGTDTQYF.

The gene calls are TRBV7-9 and TRBJ2-3; 7 bases map to TRBD2. Germline V lookup: CDR1 SEHNR, CDR2 FQNEAQ (reference sequence). The CDR3 covers 16 residues. Trimming cost V 5 bases and J 7 bases; bases outside gene matches: 15. This chain's CDR3 is CASSRQTSPSGNTQYF. CDR3 nucleotide sequence: TGTGCCAGCAGCCGCCAGACTAGCCCCAGCGGAAATACGCAGTATTTT. Full variable domain (outside the CDR3, taken from reference TRBV7-9 and TRBJ2-3): DTGVSQNPRHKITKRGQNVTFRCDPISEHNRLYWYRQTLGQGPEFLTYFQNEAQLEKSRLLSDRFSAERPKGSFSTLEIQRTEQGDSAMYLCASSRQTSPSGNTQYFGPGTRLTVL.

CDR3 residues: CASSQTGPTNEKLFF. Written as DNA, the CDR3 is TGTGCCAGCAGCCAAACAGGGCCAACTAATGAAAAACTGTTTTTT. V gene TRBV11-2 combines with J gene TRBJ1-4; tentative D call: TRBD1 (6 bases). With 5 bases removed from V and 0 bases from J, the gap between germline ends came to 10 bases. Germline loops: CDR1 SGHAT, CDR2 FQNNGV. This CDR3 has 15 residues.

The chain uses TRBV20-1 and TRBJ2-1; D may be TRBD2 (6 bases). This CDR3 has 11 amino acids. V gave up 3 bases and J gave up 12 bases, with 12 bases separating them. The germline V gene has CDR1 DFQATT and CDR2 SNEGSKA (reference sequence). The DNA of the CDR3 is TGCAGTGCTAGGACTAGTCCCGGGCAGTTCTTC. Protein: CSARTSPGQFF.

This clone was seen a single time. The chain joins TRBV27 to TRBJ2-1, with 10 bases lining up with TRBD2. Germline V gene lookup returns CDR1 MNHEY and CDR2 SMNVEV (reference sequence). The CDR3 covers 14 residues. V lost 5 bases to trimming and J lost 6 bases; unmatched junction nucleotides: 4. CDR3 sequence reads: CASSAGTSVNEQFF. Written as DNA, the CDR3 is TGTGCCAGCAGTGCCGGGACTAGCGTCAATGAGCAGTTCTTC.

The chain joins TRBV19 to TRBJ1-5; TRBD1 is a possible D gene (6 bases). Germline CDR1 LNHDA, CDR2 SQIVND (reference sequence). The CDR3 has 16 residues. V lost 5 bases to trimming and J lost 0 bases, with 14 bases between them. The CDR3 loop reads CASSSQPGVSNQPQHF. CDR3 sequence (DNA): TGTGCCAGTAGTTCCCAACCAGGGGTTAGCAATCAGCCCCAGCATTTT.

This chain joins TRBV9 and TRBJ2-7; 7 positions match TRBD1. This CDR3 comprises 16 residues. V dropped 3 bases and J dropped 7; count of bases not matched to a gene: 16. Germline CDR1 SGDLS, CDR2 YYNGEE. CDR3 sequence reads: CASSAGPTGDWGEQYF. The CDR3 region has the DNA TGTGCCAGCAGCGCCGGCCCAACAGGGGATTGGGGTGAGCAGTACTTC. Full variable domain (rest looked up from reference TRBV9 and TRBJ2-7): DSGVTQTPKHLITATGQRVTLRCSPRSGDLSVYWYQQSLDQGLQFLIQYYNGEERAKGNILERFSAQQFPDLHSELNLSSLELGDSALYFCASSAGPTGDWGEQYFGPGTRLTVT.

The CDR3 nucleotides read TGTGCCAGCAGTCTGCAGGAGGGGAAACTGGGCTATGGCTACACCTTC. Protein: CASSLQEGKLGYGYTF. The rearrangement joins TRBV7-2 to TRBJ1-2; a weak D match, TRBD1 (5 bases). CDR3 length equals 16 residues. Deletions cut 6 bases from V and 4 bases from J, with 21 bases between. Germline assignment: CDR1 SGHTA and CDR2 FQGNSA.

The chain links TRBV7-9 to TRBJ2-7; D is uncertain. The ends were cut back, 5 bases at V and 2 bases at J, with 13 bases in the middle. The CDR3 has 14 residues. The V gene's germline CDR1 is SEHNR and CDR2 FQNEAQ (reference sequence). In DNA form, the CDR3 reads TGTGCCAGCAGCCCCCAGCTCAGGCCCTACGAGCAGTACTTC. Residues: CASSPQLRPYEQYF.

The V call is TRBV20-1, the J call TRBJ2-1; the D gene is possibly TRBD2 (6 bases). This CDR3 region has 14 residues. V was trimmed by 3 bases and J by 2 bases, leaving 11 bases between them. Per the germline V gene, CDR1 is DFQATT and CDR2 is SNEGSKA (reference sequence). CDR3 sequence reads: CSASVEGPYNEQFF. CDR3 coding DNA: TGCAGTGCTAGTGTGGAGGGACCCTACAATGAGCAGTTCTTC.

V gene TRBV6-5 combines with J gene TRBJ2-2; 7 bases align to TRBD1. This CDR3 is 15 amino acids long. After removal of 7 bases from V and 2 bases from J, the junction contained 7 bases not matched to a gene. Germline assignment: CDR1 MNHEY and CDR2 SVGAGI. The chain's CDR3 is CASKRTGENTGELFF. The CDR3, as DNA: TGTGCCAGCAAACGGACAGGAGAAAACACCGGGGAGCTGTTTTTT.

This chain uses TRBV6-1 with TRBJ2-2, with 11 nucleotides matching TRBD1. Germline-derived CDR1 and CDR2 are MNHNS and SASEGT. The CDR3 is 17 residues long. J gave up 5 bases and V 4 bases, and 9 bases lay outside the gene matches. CDR3 DNA sequence: TGTGCCAGCAGTGGAAGGGACAGGGGGGATCGGACCGGGGAGCTGTTTTTT. It translates to CASSGRDRGDRTGELFF.

This chain joins TRBV9 and TRBJ2-5; 9 bases are shared with TRBD2. Unmatched junction bases numbered 11, after V lost 0 bases and J lost 5 bases. Germline V gene data show CDR1 as SGDLS and CDR2 as YYNGEE. The CDR3 sequence is 17 residues long. CDR3 bases: TGTGCCAGCAGCGTAGCTCCAGCGGGAGGCCCAACTGAGACCCAGTACTTC. This gives the protein CASSVAPAGGPTETQYF.

The chain is built from TRBV6-5 and TRBJ1-1; perhaps TRBD1 as D (5 bases). Germline CDR1 reads MNHEY; CDR2 reads SVGAGI. The CDR3 has 15 amino acids. V lost 7 bases and J 1 base, leaving 16 bases between the germline ends. CDR3 DNA: TGTGCCAGCACCTACGGGGGGGGTTGGAACACTGAAGCTTTCTTT. Translation: CASTYGGGWNTEAFF.

This clone has a handful of counts. The chain recombines TRBV30 with TRBJ2-7; no clear D. The length of the CDR3 is 15 residues. Germline lookup yields CDR1 GTSNPN and CDR2 SVGIG (reference sequence). V lost 2 bases and J 3 bases, leaving 17 bases between the germline ends. The chain's CDR3 is CAWSPTGSNYYEQYF. In nucleotides, the CDR3 is TGTGCCTGGAGTCCCACCGGGTCTAACTACTACGAGCAGTACTTC.

The chain is built from TRBV5-4 and TRBJ2-3; 8 nucleotides agree with TRBD1. V lost 7 bases and J lost 5; bases outside the gene matches: 6. This CDR3 has 13 amino acids. CDR1 SGHNT and CDR2 YYREEE come from the germline V gene (reference sequence). CDR3 nucleotides: TGTGCCAGCGGTTACAGGGGGGTAGATACGCAGTATTTT. Amino acid sequence: CASGYRGVDTQYF.

This rearrangement joins TRBV27 to TRBJ2-1; 7 bases are shared with TRBD1. The CDR3 is 16 residues long. The V gene end was trimmed by 7 bases and the J gene end by 2 bases; junction bases not matched to a gene: 11. Germline CDR1 and CDR2: MNHEY and SMNVEV (reference sequence). CDR3 in DNA: TGTGCCAGCACCCTAGGGGTCGGGACAGCCTACAATGAGCAGTTCTTC. Its protein is CASTLGVGTAYNEQFF.

The chain recombines TRBV24-1 with TRBJ2-3; 12 nucleotides align to TRBD2. Looked up from germline, CDR1 is KGHDR and CDR2 is SFDVKD. Trimming took 6 bases from V and 2 from J; bases not matched to a gene: 8. The CDR3 length is 17 residues. Here the CDR3 DNA reads TGTGCCACCAGTAACAGGGGACTAGCGGGTACCACAGATACGCAGTATTTT. Encoded protein: CATSNRGLAGTTDTQYF.

CDR3 coding DNA: TGTGCCAGCTCACCCTCAGTGAACACTGAAGCTTTCTTT. As protein: CASSPSVNTEAFF. V is TRBV18 and J is TRBJ1-1; no firm D call. The ends were cut back, 3 bases at V and 0 bases at J, with 5 bases in the middle. The germline gives CDR1 KGHSH, CDR2 LQKENI. CDR3 length: 13 amino acids.

The CDR3 is CASSMTGDEQFF. As DNA, the CDR3 is TGTGCCAGCTCCATGACAGGGGATGAGCAGTTCTTC. This rearrangement joins TRBV18 to TRBJ2-1, with 8 bases lining up with TRBD1. V lost 6 bases, J lost 8 bases, and 3 bases stayed unmatched. The germline gives CDR1 KGHSH, CDR2 LQKENI. CDR3 length: 12 residues.

The V call is TRBV29-1, the J call TRBJ2-1; 7 bases line up with TRBD1. From germline, CDR1 is SQVTM and CDR2 ANQGSEA. The CDR3 totals 14 residues. Trimming at V came to 3 bases and at J to 5 bases, leaving 7 bases not matched to a gene. CDR3 in DNA: TGCAGCGTTGACTACAGGGGCCCCCACAATGAGCAGTTCTTC. Protein sequence: CSVDYRGPHNEQFF.

CDR3 sequence (DNA): TGTGCCAGCAGTGGAGGTAGAGCCTACGAGCAGTACTTC. Its protein is CASSGGRAYEQYF. This chain joins TRBV2 and TRBJ2-7; D unclear. Germline lookup yields CDR1 SNHLY and CDR2 FYNNEI. Deletions cut 4 bases from V and 2 bases from J, with 9 bases between. The CDR3 spans 13 residues.

This clone was recorded only once. V gene TRBV7-2 combines with J gene TRBJ1-2, with a weak D call TRBD1 (5 bases). The CDR3 spans 12 residues. Per germline, CDR1 SGHTA and CDR2 FQGNSA. Trimming removed 10 bases from V and 3 bases from J, with 12 bases in between. The CDR3 is CATREGYYGYTF. CDR3 DNA: TGTGCCACCAGGGAGGGGTACTATGGCTACACCTTC.

The chain combines TRBV6-5 with TRBJ2-1; D is perhaps TRBD2 (5 bases). V was clipped by 5 bases and J by 4 bases, with 12 bases between them. The CDR3 is 14 residues long. Looked up from germline, CDR1 is MNHEY and CDR2 is SVGAGI. DNA of the CDR3: TGTGCCAGCAGTCAGGCCCGGGGATACAATGAGCAGTTCTTC. The encoded protein is CASSQARGYNEQFF.

V gene TRBV13 combines with J gene TRBJ2-1; D is perhaps TRBD2 (5 bases). Between the trimmed V and J ends, which lost 5 bases and 4 bases, there was a span of 9 bases. CDR3 size: 13 residues. CDR1 and CDR2 from the germline V gene are PRHDT and FYEKMQ (reference sequence). The CDR3 DNA reads TGTGCCAGCAGCCCCCGGGGATACAATGAGCAGTTCTTC. It is translated as CASSPRGYNEQFF.

The V and J genes are TRBV20-1 and TRBJ2-7, with 9 bases lining up with TRBD2. There are 16 residues in the CDR3. V was clipped by 3 bases and J by 1 base; unmatched bases: 10. Germline assignment: CDR1 DFQATT and CDR2 SNEGSKA (reference sequence). The CDR3 region has the DNA TGCAGTGCTAGTATTAGCGGGAGTATATTGTCCTACGAGCAGTACTTC. This sequence encodes CSASISGSILSYEQYF.